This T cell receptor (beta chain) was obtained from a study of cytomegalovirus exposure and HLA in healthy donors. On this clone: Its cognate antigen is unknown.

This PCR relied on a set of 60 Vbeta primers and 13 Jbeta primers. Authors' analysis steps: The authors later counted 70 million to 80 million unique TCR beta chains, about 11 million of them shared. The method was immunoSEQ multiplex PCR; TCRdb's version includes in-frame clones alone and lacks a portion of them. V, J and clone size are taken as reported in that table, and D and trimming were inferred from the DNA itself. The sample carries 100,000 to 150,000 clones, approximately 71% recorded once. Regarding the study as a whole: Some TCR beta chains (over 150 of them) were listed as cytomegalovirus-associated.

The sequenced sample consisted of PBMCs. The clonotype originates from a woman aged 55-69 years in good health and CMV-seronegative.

DNA of the CDR3: TGTGCCAGCAGCCAAGGACAGGGGTCTGGAAACACCATATATTTT. Its translation is CASSQGQGSGNTIYF. The chain couples TRBV4-2 to TRBJ1-3; the match to TRBD1 covers 8 bases. The CDR3 has 15 amino acids. Germline assignment: CDR1 LGHNA and CDR2 YNFKEQ. V was clipped by 1 base and J by 1 base; unmatched bases: 0.